The 10 T cell receptor beta chains presented below share a single source sample, sequenced in a study of blood T cells in healthy people across ages (dated by TCRdb to the mid-2010s). The library was prepared using 5' RACE. TCRdb shows the sequencer as Illumina HiSeq 2500. The second PCR ran for about 6 to 11 cycles and used a J-beta primer mix along with a sample-barcoded 5' primer. TCRdb cleaned the public reads at Q25 with fastp, built clones with MiXCR and kept in-frame beta chains. Identical CDR3 proteins give one entry, which carries the most common genes and DNA. The sample contains about 800,000 distinct CDR3 sequences, just under 25% of them found a single time. In total, the top ten clones hold approximately 3.7% of the sample. This sample also belongs to another study, concerning T cells of mothers and their children.

Sequenced sample: blood. Receptors originate from a boy aged 5 to 17 in good health.

The chain joins TRBV7-2 to TRBJ2-3; TRBD1 aligns across 8 bases. CDR1 is SGHTA, CDR2 FQGNSA, per germline. Trimming at V came to 7 bases and at J to 4 bases, leaving 4 bases not matched to a gene. The CDR3 spans 13 residues. The CDR3 sequence is CASMSGGADTQYF. The CDR3 nucleotides are TGTGCCAGCATGTCAGGGGGCGCAGATACGCAGTATTTT.

This clonotype has a handful of counts. The chain is built from TRBV15 and TRBJ1-5; 8 bases fit TRBD1. The CDR3 has 14 residues. The V and J ends lost 7 bases and 2 bases, in that order; junction bases with no gene match: 4. Germline assignment: CDR1 LNHNV and CDR2 YYDKDF (reference sequence). CDR3 protein: CATTADRGNQPQHF. CDR3 DNA: TGTGCCACCACCGCGGACAGGGGCAATCAGCCCCAGCATTTT.

Only a few counts were recorded for this clonotype. V and J are TRBV20-1 and TRBJ1-6, with TRBD1 identical over 7 bases. The CDR3 spans 14 residues. The J segment lost 5 bases and the V segment lost 0 bases, leaving 1 base of the junction unmatched. Per germline, CDR1 DFQATT and CDR2 SNEGSKA (reference sequence). DNA for the CDR3: TGCAGTGCTAGAGACGGGACAGATAATTCACCCCTCCACTTT. Protein: CSARDGTDNSPLHF.

Only a few counts were recorded for this clonotype. The J gene is TRBJ1-1, the V gene TRBV11-1; D not certain. The CDR3 runs 13 residues. Deletions cut 6 bases from V and 0 bases from J, with 8 bases between. CDR1 is SGHAT, CDR2 FQDESV, per germline (reference sequence). CDR3 nucleotide sequence: TGTGCCAGCAGTCGCTGGGTGAACACTGAAGCTTTCTTT. Translated, it gives CASSRWVNTEAFF.

This clonotype was observed a few times. This chain links TRBV20-1 with TRBJ2-7; 7 bases are shared with TRBD1. Germline V gene sequence: CDR1 DFQATT, CDR2 SNEGSKA (reference sequence). J lost 5 bases, V lost 6 bases, and 13 bases had no gene match. The CDR3 runs to 14 residues. The CDR3: CSAPVDRDIDEQYF. As DNA, the CDR3 is TGCAGTGCGCCGGTCGACAGGGATATCGACGAGCAGTACTTC.

This clonotype came up a few times. The conserved phenylalanine or tryptophan is not found at the CDR3 terminus, so this likely reflects a read error. This rearrangement joins TRBV20-1 to TRBJ2-3; TRBD2 aligns across 13 bases. The germline CDR1 and CDR2 sequences are DFQATT and SNEGSKA (reference sequence). This CDR3 comprises 14 residues. The V gene end was trimmed by 4 bases and the J gene end by 4 bases; junction bases not matched to a gene: 2. This chain's CDR3 is CSATTSGRPDTQYS. The CDR3 bases are TGCAGTGCTACGACTAGCGGGAGGCCAGATACGCAGTATTCT.

Remarks on this clonotype: The junction departs from the called germline gene at one end, perhaps through a read error. The chain joins TRBV3-1 to TRBJ1-2; no definite D call. The length of the CDR3 is 14 residues. CDR1 is LGHDT and CDR2 is YNNKEL in the germline V gene (reference sequence). CDR3 protein: CASSQGRSNHGYTF. CDR3 coding DNA: TGTGCCAGCAGCCAAGGCCGGAGTAACCATGGCTACACCTTC.

This clonotype has only a few counts. The chain employs TRBV5-1 and TRBJ2-2; 8 bases are shared with TRBD2. This CDR3 is built from 14 residues. After removal of 7 bases from V and 8 bases from J, the junction contained 10 bases not matched to a gene. Germline values: CDR1 SGHRS, CDR2 YFSETQ. This CDR3 is CASDTSGITGELFF. CDR3 coding DNA: TGCGCCAGCGACACTAGCGGTATCACTGGGGAGCTGTTTTTT.

This clonotype was found once. The V and J genes are TRBV7-9 and TRBJ2-6, with D uncertain. CDR3 size: 16 residues. Germline V gives CDR1 SEHNR, CDR2 FQNEAQ (reference sequence). Trimming removed 1 base from V and 1 base from J, with 8 bases in between. The CDR3 nucleotides read TGTGCCAGCAGCTTAGAACGGTCTTCTGGGGCCAACGTCCTGACTTTC. Translating gives CASSLERSSGANVLTF. The whole variable domain, filled in from reference TRBV7-9 and TRBJ2-6, reads DTGVSQNPRHKITKRGQNVTFRCDPISEHNRLYWYRQTLGQGPEFLTYFQNEAQLEKSRLLSDRFSAERPKGSFSTLEIQRTEQGDSAMYLCASSLERSSGANVLTFGAGSRLTVL.

This clonotype turned up a few times. The chain carries TRBV6-5 and TRBJ1-5, with D possibly TRBD1 on 6 matching bases. The germline V gene encodes CDR1 MNHEY and CDR2 SVGAGI. V shed 5 bases and J shed 6 bases, with 14 bases lying between them. The CDR3 covers 14 residues. The CDR3 bases are TGTGCCAGCAGTCGGGACAACTGGGGTCAGCCCCAGCATTTT. Protein: CASSRDNWGQPQHF.